This T cell receptor beta chain derives from a study of OX40 agonist ivuxolimab in advanced cancers. At the level of the study: Antecedent anti-PD-1, anti-PD-L1 or anti-CTLA-4 therapy was permissible, with around 41% having received some. Study observations and caveats: More expanded clones were seen, on average, in CD8+ T cells than in CD4+. It was also the case that some nonresponders had low normalized T-cell clonal expansion.

Comments on this clone: Its antigen is unknown.

Per germline, CDR1 LNHNV and CDR2 YYDKDF (reference sequence). This CDR3 is built from 14 residues. With 1 base removed from V and 1 base from J, the gap between germline ends came to 8 bases. The method was immunoSEQ multiplex PCR; TCRdb's version includes in-frame clones alone and lacks a portion of them. The sample gives around 34,000 clones, about 88% of which show up once; 40% to 55% is in the top ten. This chain joins TRBV15 and TRBJ2-7; D is unclear. Here the sequenced sample was CD4+ or CD8+ T cells sorted from blood, taken in a trial of the OX40 agonist ivuxolimab. The receptor was isolated from an adult with an advanced solid tumor such as melanoma, head and neck, liver or kidney cancer. Here the CDR3 reads CATSRVGSSYEQYF. CDR3 nucleotides: TGTGCCACCAGCAGAGTGGGGTCGTCCTACGAGCAGTACTTC.